The next 25 T cell receptor beta chains were all read from a single sample in a study of blood T cell repertoires in COVID-19 (dated by TCRdb to the early 2020s). Library preparation was by the immunoSEQ multiplex PCR assay. Drawn from immuneACCESS, this table holds only the in-frame rearrangements with V and J called that TCRdb kept. Clones are partly lost; checked studies trace under half to an unresolved V gene and leave the rest unexplained. The sample has approximately 300,000 clones on record, roughly 90% of them singletons. About 18% of the sample comes from the top ten. Sequenced input: PBMCs or T cells enriched from blood (not recorded which). These TCRs come from a woman aged 25 to 39 who had recovered from COVID-19.

The J gene is TRBJ1-1, the V gene TRBV28; D might be TRBD1 (6 bases). Trimming removed 6 bases at V and 2 bases at J, with 10 bases between. CDR1 is MDHEN, CDR2 SYDVKM, per germline. The CDR3 consists of 13 residues. The CDR3 DNA reads as TGTGCCAGCAGAGGACAGCCTAACACTGAAGCTTTCTTT. Its protein product is CASRGQPNTEAFF. Filled out from reference TRBV28 and TRBJ1-1, the complete variable domain reads DVKVTQSSRYLVKRTGEKVFLECVQDMDHENMFWYRQDPGLGLRLIYFSYDVKMKEKGDIPEGYSVSREKKERFSLILESASTNQTSMYLCASRGQPNTEAFFGQGTRLTVV.

The chain joins TRBV7-8 to TRBJ1-6; no definite D call. The germline gives CDR1 SGHVS, CDR2 FQNEAQ. Trimming removed 4 bases at V and 0 bases at J, with 10 bases between. The CDR3 runs to 16 residues. The CDR3 region is CASSSLGSSYNSPLHF. The CDR3 DNA sequence: TGTGCCAGCAGCTCGCTAGGGAGCTCCTATAATTCACCCCTCCACTTT. Together with reference TRBV7-8 and TRBJ1-6, the CDR3 gives the full variable domain: GAGVSQSPRYKVAKRGQDVALRCDPISGHVSLFWYQQALGQGPEFLTYFQNEAQLDKSGLPSDRFFAERPEGSVSTLKIQRTQQEDSAVYLCASSSLGSSYNSPLHFGNGTRLTVT.

The chain couples TRBV7-2 to TRBJ1-5; a possible D gene is TRBD1 (6 bases). The CDR3 runs 17 residues. With 2 bases removed from V and 2 bases from J, the gap between germline ends came to 16 bases. Germline assignment: CDR1 SGHTA and CDR2 FQGNSA. This CDR3 reads CASSLRGRGGGNQPQHF. In DNA form, the CDR3 reads TGTGCCAGCAGCTTAAGGGGCAGGGGCGGTGGCAATCAGCCCCAGCATTTT. The whole variable domain, filled in from reference TRBV7-2 and TRBJ1-5, reads GAGVSQSPSNKVTEKGKDVELRCDPISGHTALYWYRQSLGQGLEFLIYFQGNSAPDKSGLPSDRFSAERTGGSVSTLTIQRTQQEDSAVYLCASSLRGRGGGNQPQHFGDGTRLSIL.

The chain joins TRBV6-5 to TRBJ1-1; the D is unclear. The CDR3 consists of 14 residues. Germline CDR1 and CDR2: MNHEY and SVGAGI. Trimming took off 0 bases at V and 0 bases at J, with 5 bases between the two ends. In nucleotides, the CDR3 is TGTGCCAGCAGTTACTCTGCGGTGAACACTGAAGCTTTCTTT. Translated: CASSYSAVNTEAFF.

The chain recombines TRBV28 with TRBJ2-7; D is unresolved. V lost 3 bases and J 0 bases, leaving 9 bases between the germline ends. Germline loops: CDR1 MDHEN, CDR2 SYDVKM. The CDR3 sequence is 14 residues long. As DNA, the CDR3 is TGTGCCAGCAGTTTCCCCTCGGGCTCCTACGAGCAGTACTTC. Its translation is CASSFPSGSYEQYF. Using reference TRBV28 and TRBJ2-7 for the parts outside the CDR3, the full variable domain is DVKVTQSSRYLVKRTGEKVFLECVQDMDHENMFWYRQDPGLGLRLIYFSYDVKMKEKGDIPEGYSVSREKKERFSLILESASTNQTSMYLCASSFPSGSYEQYFGPGTRLTVT.

The chain recombines TRBV4-1 with TRBJ2-1; D might be TRBD2 (6 bases). The CDR3 runs to 14 residues. The V gene's germline CDR1 is MGHRA and CDR2 YSYEKL. V lost 4 bases and J lost 6, with 13 bases in between. Written as DNA, the CDR3 is TGCGCCAGCAGCCCGGAGGGCCGCACCAATGAGCAGTTCTTC. Translated, it gives CASSPEGRTNEQFF.

The V and J genes are TRBV9 and TRBJ2-5, with 15 nucleotides matching TRBD2. The germline V gene has CDR1 SGDLS and CDR2 YYNGEE. There are 17 residues in the CDR3. Trimming cost V 3 bases and J 5 bases; bases outside gene matches: 8. The CDR3 loop is CASSARTSGGAGETQYF. CDR3 DNA: TGTGCCAGCAGCGCCCGGACTAGCGGGGGGGCCGGTGAGACCCAGTACTTC.

The V call is TRBV28, the J call TRBJ1-1, with unresolved D. V was trimmed by 8 bases and J by 7 bases, leaving 14 bases between them. Germline CDR1 is MDHEN and CDR2 is SYDVKM. The CDR3 runs to 12 residues. CDR3 sequence reads: CASGLGRNEAFF. DNA for the CDR3: TGTGCCAGCGGCCTAGGAAGAAATGAAGCTTTCTTT.

The chain recombines TRBV18 with TRBJ1-6, with D tentatively TRBD1 (5 bases). CDR1 and CDR2 (germline): KGHSH, LQKENI. V lost 1 base and J lost 5, with 6 bases in between. The CDR3 spans 14 residues. CDR3 region: CASSPQGNNSPLHF. The CDR3 DNA is TGTGCCAGCTCACCACAGGGGAATAATTCACCCCTCCACTTT.

The gene calls are TRBV20-1 and TRBJ2-7; TRBD1 matches at 8 bases. CDR1 is DFQATT, CDR2 SNEGSKA, per germline (reference sequence). Trimming at V came to 6 bases and at J to 7 bases, leaving 5 bases not matched to a gene. This CDR3 region has 11 residues. Here the CDR3 DNA reads TGCAGTGCAACCCGGGACAGGGAGCAGTACTTC. This sequence encodes CSATRDREQYF.

V usage is TRBV7-3 and J usage is TRBJ2-1; possible D gene TRBD1, 6 bases. Germline V gene data show CDR1 as SGHTA and CDR2 as FQGTGA. The CDR3 is 15 residues long. The V gene lost 1 base and the J gene lost 2 bases, with 9 bases spanning the gap. The CDR3 coding sequence is TGTGCCAGCAGCTTAAAGGGGGTAACCTACAATGAGCAGTTCTTC. It codes for CASSLKGVTYNEQFF.

The chain employs TRBV6-2 or TRBV6-3 and TRBJ1-2, with 9 bases matching TRBD1. V lost 2 bases and J lost 6; bases outside the gene matches: 4. Germline V gene sequence: CDR1 MNHEY, CDR2 SVGEGT. The CDR3 totals 14 residues. The CDR3 DNA is TGTGCCAGCAGTTACGGGGACAGGGTCGATGGCTACACCTTC. This sequence encodes CASSYGDRVDGYTF.

The chain links TRBV24-1 to TRBJ2-2; 8 bases line up with TRBD1. J gave up 7 bases and V 3 bases, and 6 bases lay outside the gene matches. The CDR3 has 15 amino acids. The V gene's germline CDR1 is KGHDR and CDR2 SFDVKD. Written as DNA, the CDR3 is TGTGCCACCAGTGATGGAACAGGGGGGAACGGGGAGCTGTTTTTT. It specifies CATSDGTGGNGELFF.

To note about this clone: This sample includes further DNA sequences coding for the same CDR3. The chain joins TRBV18 to TRBJ1-1; 10 bases line up with TRBD1. The CDR3 totals 15 residues. The trim removed 4 bases at V and 0 bases at J, leaving 2 bases unmatched. The germline V gene encodes CDR1 KGHSH and CDR2 LQKENI. CDR3 region: CASSRDRGLNTEAFF. In DNA form, the CDR3 reads TGTGCCAGCTCACGGGACAGGGGCCTGAACACTGAAGCTTTCTTT. Drawing the rest from reference TRBV18 and TRBJ1-1, the complete variable domain is NAGVMQNPRHLVRRRGQEARLRCSPMKGHSHVYWYRQLPEEGLKFMVYLQKENIIDESGMPKERFSAEFPKEGPSILRIQQVVRGDSAAYFCASSRDRGLNTEAFFGQGTRLTVV.

The chain employs TRBV3-1 (or the pseudogene TRBV3-2) and TRBJ1-4, with 11 positions matching TRBD1. Germline CDR1 reads LGHDT; CDR2 reads YNNKEL (reference sequence). V shed 5 bases and J 4 bases; nucleotides not matched to a gene: 12. The CDR3 length is 18 residues. As DNA, the CDR3 is TGTGCCAGCAGCTTTAAATCCGGGACAGGGGGACATAATGAAAAACTGTTTTTT. Its translation: CASSFKSGTGGHNEKLFF.

This chain uses TRBV29-1 with TRBJ2-3, with a tentative D call TRBD2 (6 bases). The CDR3 loop spans 12 amino acids. Trimming pared 4 bases from V and 4 bases from J, leaving 9 bases between. Germline values: CDR1 SQVTM, CDR2 ANQGSEA. This CDR3 is CSVVLAADTQYF. The CDR3 DNA reads as TGCAGCGTTGTACTAGCTGCAGATACGCAGTATTTT.

J is TRBJ2-7 and V is TRBV7-2, with 9 bases identical to TRBD2. The CDR3 spans 16 residues. Germline V CDR1 and CDR2: SGHTA, FQGNSA. V was pared by 5 bases and J by 3 bases, with 11 bases of the junction left unmatched. The CDR3 nucleotides read TGTGCCAGCAGCCCGAACGGCGGGGGGGCTCTCTACGAGCAGTACTTC. It specifies CASSPNGGGALYEQYF.

The chain carries TRBV28 and TRBJ2-7; perhaps TRBD2 as D (5 bases). V lost 3 bases and J lost 6, with 12 bases in between. Germline lookup yields CDR1 MDHEN and CDR2 SYDVKM. The CDR3 spans 13 residues. The CDR3 region is CASSFNPGVEQYF. The CDR3 bases are TGTGCCAGCAGTTTTAACCCCGGGGTCGAGCAGTACTTC.

The gene calls are TRBV18 and TRBJ1-4, with 8 bases fitting TRBD1. The V segment lost 1 base and the J segment 4 bases; nucleotides outside the gene matches: 11. The CDR3 covers 18 residues. The germline V gene encodes CDR1 KGHSH and CDR2 LQKENI. The CDR3 DNA follows: TGTGCCAGCTCACCACGCCCCATGACAGGGGCCAGTAATGAAAAACTGTTTTTT. Its protein product is CASSPRPMTGASNEKLFF.

This chain links TRBV3-1 (or the pseudogene TRBV3-2) with TRBJ1-2, with 8 bases matching TRBD1. After removal of 2 bases from V and 8 bases from J, the junction contained 7 bases not matched to a gene. This CDR3 is built from 14 residues. Germline CDR1 LGHDT, CDR2 YNNKEL (reference sequence). CDR3 sequence: CASSQLTGAEGYTF. CDR3 nucleotide sequence: TGTGCCAGCAGCCAACTGACAGGGGCGGAAGGCTACACCTTC.

The chain couples TRBV9 to TRBJ1-2, with 9 positions matching TRBD1. The CDR3 spans 14 residues. Germline CDR1 reads SGDLS; CDR2 reads YYNGEE. J was trimmed by 4 bases and V by 4 bases; bases with no gene match: 5. The CDR3 region is CASSPGTGSYGYTF. For the CDR3, the DNA is TGTGCCAGCAGCCCGGGGACAGGGTCCTATGGCTACACCTTC.

The chain uses TRBV9 and TRBJ2-5, with D unclear. The CDR3 is made up of 13 amino acids. CDR1 and CDR2 from the germline V gene are SGDLS and YYNGEE. V shed 3 bases and J shed 1 base, with 7 bases lying between them. Written as DNA, the CDR3 is TGTGCCAGCAGCGAACATGGCCAAGAGACCCAGTACTTC. Translated, it gives CASSEHGQETQYF.

The rearrangement joins TRBV28 to TRBJ2-2; tentative D call: TRBD1 (6 bases). V shed 6 bases and J shed 7 bases, with 18 bases lying between them. This CDR3 has 15 amino acids. Germline values: CDR1 MDHEN, CDR2 SYDVKM. The DNA for the CDR3 is TGTGCCAGCAGGAACGACAGGACTTTGGGCGGGGAGCTGTTTTTT. It is translated as CASRNDRTLGGELFF.

This sequence joins TRBV29-1 and TRBJ1-2, with D perhaps matching TRBD1 (6 bases). Germline loops: CDR1 SQVTM, CDR2 ANQGSEA. The length of the CDR3 is 13 residues. Trimming removed 1 base at V and 4 bases at J, with 10 bases between. The CDR3 here is CSVEVGQLYGYTF. In DNA form, the CDR3 reads TGCAGCGTTGAAGTTGGACAGCTCTATGGCTACACCTTC. The whole variable domain, remainder taken from reference TRBV29-1 and TRBJ1-2, is SAVISQKPSRDICQRGTSLTIQCQVDSQVTMMFWYRQQPGQSLTLIATANQGSEATYESGFVIDKFPISRPNLTFSTLTVSNMSPEDSSIYLCSVEVGQLYGYTFGSGTRLTVV.

The chain has TRBV5-1 and TRBJ2-1, with D possibly matching TRBD1 (6 bases). Germline V gene sequence: CDR1 SGHRS, CDR2 YFSETQ. The CDR3 has 15 residues. The V end was cut by 4 bases, the J end by 4 bases, with 15 bases between. CDR3 protein: CASSPRDQGYNEQFF. DNA of the CDR3: TGCGCCAGCAGCCCCCGGGACCAGGGGTACAATGAGCAGTTCTTC.